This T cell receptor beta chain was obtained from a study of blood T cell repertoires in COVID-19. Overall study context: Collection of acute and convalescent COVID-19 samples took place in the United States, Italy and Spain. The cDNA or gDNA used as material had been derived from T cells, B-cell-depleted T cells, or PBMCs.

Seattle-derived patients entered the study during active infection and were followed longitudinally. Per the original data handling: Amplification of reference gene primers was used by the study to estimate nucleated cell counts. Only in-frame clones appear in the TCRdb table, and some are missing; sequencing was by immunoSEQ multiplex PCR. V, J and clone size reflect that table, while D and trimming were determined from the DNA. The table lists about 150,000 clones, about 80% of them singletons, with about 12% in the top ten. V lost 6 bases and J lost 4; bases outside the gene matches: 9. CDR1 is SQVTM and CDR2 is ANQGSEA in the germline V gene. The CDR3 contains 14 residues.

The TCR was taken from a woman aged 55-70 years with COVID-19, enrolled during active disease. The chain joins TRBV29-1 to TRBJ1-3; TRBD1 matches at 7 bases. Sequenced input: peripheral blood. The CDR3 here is CSVAPTGTGNTIYF. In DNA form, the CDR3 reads TGCAGCGTGGCCCCGACAGGGACAGGAAACACCATATATTTT.